The sample holds one count of the clone carrying this T cell receptor (beta chain). In the original workflow: Estimation of nucleated cell counts was performed using reference gene primer amplification. Some clones are missing from TCRdb's copy, which holds only in-frame ones; the method was immunoSEQ multiplex PCR. That table supplies the V and J calls and clone size; D and trimming were determined from the DNA. The sample consists of 80,000 or so clones, approximately 86% of them appearing once. The entry originates in a study of blood T cell repertoires in COVID-19. Study-wide background: Whether acute or convalescent, the COVID-19 samples came from the United States, Italy and Spain. In each case, the material was cDNA or gDNA derived from T cells, B-cell-depleted T cells, or PBMCs.

The CDR3 totals 16 residues. The J segment lost 0 bases and the V segment lost 4 bases, leaving 6 bases of the junction unmatched. The V gene's germline CDR1 is MGHRA and CDR2 YSYEKL. The V call is TRBV4-1, the J call TRBJ2-7, with 10 bases identical to TRBD1. Sequencing was performed on peripheral blood. The source is a human donor in a cohort sampled during active COVID-19. The CDR3 region is CASSPRDRGSSYEQYF. The CDR3 region has the DNA TGCGCCAGCAGCCCGCGGGACAGGGGTAGCTCCTACGAGCAGTACTTC.